The 14 T cell receptor beta chains below come from one sample, sequenced in a study of T cell repertoires in cytomegalovirus infection. Which antigens these TCRs recognize remains unknown. TCRdb reprocessed the reads with MiXCR, giving one entry per CDR3 protein. Of under 850,000 distinct CDR3 sequences in the sample, approximately 33% were seen once. The specimen was cultured PBMCs, collected from culture after CMV antigen stimulation. The receptors stem from a human donor in good health (CMV status not recorded). Some clones in this sample may be carry-over from other donors' samples.

The chain has TRBV11-2 and TRBJ2-3, with a possible D match to TRBD1 (5 bases). Germline V lookup: CDR1 SGHAT, CDR2 FQNNGV. V shed 8 bases and J shed 3 bases, with 12 bases lying between them. The length of the CDR3 is 13 residues. Here the CDR3 reads CASSKGLTDTQYF. The CDR3 nucleotides are TGTGCCAGCTCCAAGGGGCTTACAGATACGCAGTATTTT.

This clonotype occurred a few times. The chain uses TRBV7-2 and TRBJ1-3; no clear D gene. CDR3 length equals 13 residues. V lost 2 bases, J lost 4 bases, and 6 bases lay in between. CDR1 SGHTA and CDR2 FQGNSA come from the germline V gene. The CDR3 is CASSLIKGNTIYF. The DNA for the CDR3 is TGTGCCAGCAGCTTAATCAAAGGAAACACCATATATTTT.

This clonotype appeared a few times. V and J are TRBV19 and TRBJ1-2, with 7 bases fitting TRBD1. The CDR3 sequence is 13 residues long. The ends lost 5 bases at V and 4 bases at J; junction bases unmatched: 4. Germline V gene sequence: CDR1 LNHDA, CDR2 SQIVND (reference sequence). CDR3 in amino acids: CASSVRDSYGYTF. The CDR3 coding sequence is TGTGCCAGTAGTGTCCGGGACAGCTATGGCTACACCTTC.

The chain couples TRBV6-2 or TRBV6-3 to TRBJ2-3; D is perhaps TRBD2 (5 bases). The CDR3 has 14 residues. Trimming pared 2 bases from V and 2 bases from J, leaving 8 bases between. Per the germline V gene, CDR1 is MNHEY and CDR2 is SVGEGT. CDR3: CASSYSGTTDTQYF. In DNA form, the CDR3 reads TGTGCCAGCAGTTACAGCGGTACCACAGATACGCAGTATTTT.

The CDR3: CASSYMAEAFF. CDR3 coding DNA: TGTGCCAGCAGTTACATGGCTGAAGCTTTCTTT. V is TRBV6-6 and J is TRBJ1-1; D ambiguous. Germline values: CDR1 MNHNY, CDR2 SVGAGI (reference sequence). The V gene lost 2 bases and the J gene lost 6 bases, with 4 bases spanning the gap. The CDR3 extends over 11 amino acids.

This clonotype was detected only a few times. This chain links TRBV6-2 or TRBV6-3 with TRBJ2-3; D assignment may be TRBD1 or TRBD2 (5 bases each). V shed 5 bases and J shed 6 bases, with 21 bases lying between them. The CDR3 contains 16 residues. The germline gives CDR1 MNHEY, CDR2 SVGEGT. As DNA, the CDR3 is TGTGCCAGCAGTGGAGTATCGGGGCAGGCCCGGGATACGCAGTATTTT. Translating gives CASSGVSGQARDTQYF.

This rearrangement joins TRBV12-3 or TRBV12-4 to TRBJ1-1, with D perhaps TRBD1 (5 bases). The CDR3 covers 15 residues. Between the trimmed V and J ends, which lost 3 bases and 0 bases, there was a span of 11 bases. The CDR3 region is CASSFYQGVNTEAFF. In nucleotides, the CDR3 is TGTGCCAGCAGTTTTTACCAAGGGGTGAACACTGAAGCTTTCTTT.

This clonotype was observed a handful of times. The chain employs TRBV4-3 and TRBJ1-3, with 7 bases that match TRBD1. CDR3 length equals 17 residues. In germline, CDR1 is LGHNA, CDR2 YSLEER. Trimming at V came to 0 bases and at J to 4 bases, leaving 9 bases not matched to a gene. The CDR3 DNA sequence: TGCGCCAGCAGCCAAGAAAGAGGGGGCTCGCTCGGAAACACCATATATTTT. It is translated as CASSQERGGSLGNTIYF.

The chain employs TRBV2 and TRBJ1-2, with 8 nucleotides matching TRBD1. The CDR3 has 13 amino acids. The J segment lost 8 bases and the V segment lost 7 bases, leaving 9 bases of the junction unmatched. Germline-derived CDR1 and CDR2 are SNHLY and FYNNEI. In nucleotides, the CDR3 is TGTGCCAGCATCCAAGGACAGGGAGGGGGCTACACCTTC. Its translation is CASIQGQGGGYTF.

The chain carries TRBV6-6 and TRBJ1-4, with D unresolved. Germline V gene lookup returns CDR1 MNHNY and CDR2 SVGAGI (reference sequence). The CDR3 runs 13 residues. V was clipped by 0 bases and J by 8 bases, with 7 bases between them. The CDR3 region has the DNA TGTGCCAGCAGTTACTCCTTTGGCGAAAAACTGTTTTTT. Its protein is CASSYSFGEKLFF.

In its sample, this clonotype was seen many times. The chain carries TRBV7-2 and TRBJ2-5; D is uncertain. The CDR3 extends over 14 amino acids. Germline V gene data show CDR1 as SGHTA and CDR2 as FQGNSA. Deletions cut 0 bases from V and 1 base from J, with 6 bases between. CDR3 nucleotide sequence: TGTGCCAGCAGCTTAGCTCGGACCCAAGAGACCCAGTACTTC. Amino acid sequence: CASSLARTQETQYF.

The chain couples TRBV7-6 to TRBJ1-4; possible D gene TRBD1, 5 bases. The germline V and J ends were trimmed by 5 bases and 10 bases, with 14 bases remaining between them. From germline, CDR1 is SGHVS and CDR2 FNYEAQ. CDR3 length: 13 residues. In nucleotides, the CDR3 is TGTGCCAGCAGCGGGAGGGGCACCGGAAAACTGTTTTTT. It yields the protein CASSGRGTGKLFF.

This clonotype was counted a few times. The chain joins TRBV19 to TRBJ1-5, with 7 bases fitting TRBD1. The CDR3 extends over 16 amino acids. Germline-derived CDR1 and CDR2 are LNHDA and SQIVND (reference sequence). V trimming: 4 bases; J trimming: 0 bases; junction bases outside the gene matches: 6. The CDR3 nucleotides are TGTGCCAGTAGTAGGACAGGAGGTAATAGCAATCAGCCCCAGCATTTT. Its protein product is CASSRTGGNSNQPQHF.

This clonotype occurred a few times. The J gene is TRBJ1-6, the V gene TRBV5-1; D unresolved. The V gene lost 5 bases and the J gene lost 10 bases, with 16 bases spanning the gap. CDR3 length: 14 residues. The germline V gene encodes CDR1 SGHRS and CDR2 YFSETQ. This CDR3 reads CASRVVEGGSPLHF. In DNA, the CDR3 is TGCGCCAGCAGAGTGGTGGAGGGAGGGTCACCCCTCCACTTT.